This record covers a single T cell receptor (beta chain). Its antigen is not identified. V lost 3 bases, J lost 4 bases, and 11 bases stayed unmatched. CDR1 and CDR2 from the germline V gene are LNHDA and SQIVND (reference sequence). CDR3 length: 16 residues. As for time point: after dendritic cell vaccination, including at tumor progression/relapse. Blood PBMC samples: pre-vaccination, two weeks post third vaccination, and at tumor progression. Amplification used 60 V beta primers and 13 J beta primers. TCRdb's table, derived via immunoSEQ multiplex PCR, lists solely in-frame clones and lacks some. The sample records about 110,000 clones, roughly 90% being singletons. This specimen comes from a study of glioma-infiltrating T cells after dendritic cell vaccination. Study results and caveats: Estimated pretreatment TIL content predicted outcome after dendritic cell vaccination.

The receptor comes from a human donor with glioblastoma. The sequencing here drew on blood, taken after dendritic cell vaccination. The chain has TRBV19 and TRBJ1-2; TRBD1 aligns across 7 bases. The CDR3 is CASSMGTAQAGYGYTF. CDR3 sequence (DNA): TGTGCCAGTAGTATGGGGACAGCCCAGGCCGGCTATGGCTACACCTTC.